The clone carrying this T cell receptor (beta chain) has only a few counts. Trimming removed 4 bases from V and 0 bases from J, with 14 bases in between. Looked up from germline, CDR1 is SGHRS and CDR2 is YFSETQ. This CDR3 comprises 15 residues. Unique molecular identifiers were incorporated during preparation of the TCRbeta library. Using its own MiXCR run on the PCR reads, TCRdb lists one record per CDR3 protein. The table shows some 340,000 distinct CDR3 sequences, with 10% occurring only once. The entry originates in a study of T-cell reconstitution after alpha-beta-depleted transplantation in children.

The V call is TRBV5-1, the J call TRBJ2-7; D could derive from TRBD1 or TRBD2 (5 bases each). The sequence derives from a human donor who donated a stem cell graft to a child with acute lymphoblastic leukemia. The sequences come from PBMCs from the stem cell graft donor, collected from the stem cell graft. Here the CDR3 reads CASSPRDVVSYEQYF. The CDR3 DNA reads TGCGCCAGCAGCCCGAGGGACGTAGTCTCCTACGAGCAGTACTTC.